Listed here are 27 T cell receptor beta chains from one sample, sequenced in a study of blood T cell repertoires in COVID-19. TCRdb's table, derived via immunoSEQ multiplex PCR, lists solely in-frame clones and lacks some. The data hold 250,000 or so clones, with around nine tenths observed a single time. The specimen was peripheral blood. The source of these receptors is a woman aged 60-75 years with COVID-19, enrolled during active disease.

The chain employs TRBV27 and TRBJ2-1, with unresolved D. Germline lookup yields CDR1 MNHEY and CDR2 SMNVEV (reference sequence). The CDR3 is 14 amino acids. V gave up 5 bases and J gave up 0 bases, with 8 bases separating them. The CDR3 DNA sequence: TGTGCCAGCAGTCGAACTACCTCCTACAATGAGCAGTTCTTC. The encoded protein is CASSRTTSYNEQFF.

The genes are TRBV6-5 and TRBJ2-5, with D possibly being TRBD1 (5 bases). The CDR3 spans 13 residues. Germline V gene lookup returns CDR1 MNHEY and CDR2 SVGAGI. The germline V and J ends were trimmed by 5 bases and 2 bases, with 9 bases remaining between them. CDR3: CASSTPGQETQYF. Here the CDR3 DNA reads TGTGCCAGCAGTACCCCAGGGCAAGAGACCCAGTACTTC.

The genes are TRBV6-5 and TRBJ2-7; D remains ambiguous. This CDR3 comprises 13 residues. Germline lookup yields CDR1 MNHEY and CDR2 SVGAGI. V was trimmed by 0 bases and J by 2 bases, leaving 5 bases between them. In DNA form, the CDR3 reads TGTGCCAGCAGTTACTCGAGGACCTACGAGCAGTACTTC. Protein product: CASSYSRTYEQYF.

V gene TRBV24-1 combines with J gene TRBJ1-1, with 7 bases that match TRBD1. CDR1 KGHDR and CDR2 SFDVKD come from the germline V gene. The CDR3 sequence is 13 residues long. Trimming removed 1 base from V and 12 bases from J; junction bases left unmatched: 7. CDR3 sequence reads: CATSDLDRVETFF. Here the CDR3 DNA reads TGTGCCACCAGTGATTTAGACAGGGTGGAGACTTTCTTT.

CDR3 in amino acids: CASSRGDRGETQYF. The CDR3 nucleotides are TGTGCCAGCAGCAGAGGTGACAGGGGAGAGACCCAGTACTTC. This rearrangement joins TRBV11-2 to TRBJ2-5, with TRBD1 identical over 8 bases. Germline CDR1 reads SGHAT; CDR2 reads FQNNGV. With 5 bases clipped from V and 4 bases from J, the junction kept 6 bases outside the gene matches. The CDR3 covers 14 residues.

This clone was recorded a few times. This chain uses TRBV10-1 with TRBJ1-3; D is unclear. Trimming cost V 7 bases and J 0 bases, with 7 bases left between them. Germline V gene lookup returns CDR1 WNHNN and CDR2 SYGVQD (reference sequence). The CDR3 length is 13 residues. The CDR3: CASKPHSGNTIYF. Here the CDR3 DNA reads TGCGCCAGCAAGCCGCACTCTGGAAACACCATATATTTT.

This clone was counted a single time. The chain couples TRBV25-1 to TRBJ2-5; D call uncertain. Germline loops: CDR1 MGHDK, CDR2 SYGVNS. There are 11 residues in the CDR3. Trimming shortened V by 5 bases and J by 5 bases, and 6 bases separated the two germline ends. CDR3 in DNA: TGTGCCAGCAGTACCACTGAGACCCAGTACTTC. Translation: CASSTTETQYF. Full variable domain (remainder filled in from reference TRBV25-1 and TRBJ2-5): EADIYQTPRYLVIGTGKKITLECSQTMGHDKMYWYQQDPGMELHLIHYSYGVNSTEKGDLSSESTVSRIRTEHFPLTLESARPSHTSQYLCASSTTETQYFGPGTRLLVL.

The chain links TRBV2 to TRBJ2-1; D uncertain. The CDR3 extends over 12 amino acids. The V end was cut by 6 bases, the J end by 5 bases, with 8 bases between. CDR1 and CDR2 (germline): SNHLY, FYNNEI. This CDR3 is CASRSDDNEQFF. In DNA form, the CDR3 reads TGTGCCAGCAGAAGCGACGACAATGAGCAGTTCTTC.

The CDR3 nucleotides read TGTGCCAGCAGCGTCCAGGGGCTAGCGGGAGAGCAGTACTTC. It specifies CASSVQGLAGEQYF. V is TRBV3-1 (or the pseudogene TRBV3-2) and J is TRBJ2-7, with 9 bases that match TRBD2. This CDR3 contains 14 residues. J lost 7 bases, V lost 5 bases, and 9 bases had no gene match. Germline values: CDR1 LGHDT, CDR2 YNNKEL (reference sequence).

The chain links TRBV10-3 to TRBJ2-7; tentatively, D is TRBD1 (6 bases). The CDR3 has 15 residues. CDR1 is ENHRY and CDR2 is SYGVKD in the germline V gene. V lost 3 bases and J lost 0, with 12 bases in between. CDR3 sequence: CAISDRDKSSYEQYF. CDR3 DNA: TGTGCCATCAGTGACCGGGACAAGAGCTCCTACGAGCAGTACTTC.

CDR3 amino acids: CASSTGQGVVQPQHF. The CDR3 DNA reads TGTGCCAGCAGTACGGGACAGGGCGTAGTTCAGCCCCAGCATTTT. The chain is built from TRBV28 and TRBJ1-5; TRBD1 matches at 9 bases. CDR1 and CDR2 from the germline V gene are MDHEN and SYDVKM. The CDR3 covers 15 residues. Trimming removed 5 bases from V and 6 bases from J; junction bases left unmatched: 8. The complete variable domain, with remaining parts taken from reference TRBV28 and TRBJ1-5, reads DVKVTQSSRYLVKRTGEKVFLECVQDMDHENMFWYRQDPGLGLRLIYFSYDVKMKEKGDIPEGYSVSREKKERFSLILESASTNQTSMYLCASSTGQGVVQPQHFGDGTRLSIL.

The CDR3 nucleotides are TGTGCCAGCAGCCAAGGGAGCGGACGCACAGATACGCAGTATTTT. Amino acid sequence: CASSQGSGRTDTQYF. The V and J genes are TRBV3-1 (or the pseudogene TRBV3-2) and TRBJ2-3, with TRBD2 as a possible D gene (5 bases). The CDR3 has 15 residues. The V and J ends lost 1 base and 1 base respectively, with 9 bases between them. The germline V gene encodes CDR1 LGHDT and CDR2 YNNKEL (reference sequence).

The chain recombines TRBV6-5 with TRBJ2-7; maybe TRBD2 (6 bases). The ends were cut back, 8 bases at V and 5 bases at J, with 10 bases in the middle. Germline CDR1 is MNHEY and CDR2 is SVGAGI. This CDR3 is 11 amino acids long. CDR3 residues: CASRDWDEQYF. The CDR3 region has the DNA TGTGCCAGCCGGGACTGGGACGAGCAGTACTTC.

The chain recombines TRBV7-2 with TRBJ2-3; no definite D call. V was clipped by 1 base and J by 2 bases, with 10 bases between them. There are 15 residues in the CDR3. Germline V CDR1 and CDR2: SGHTA, FQGNSA. CDR3 nucleotide sequence: TGTGCCAGCAGCTTAGATTACTCAACCACAGATACGCAGTATTTT. This codes for CASSLDYSTTDTQYF.

The genes are TRBV12-3 or TRBV12-4 and TRBJ2-7; possibly TRBD2 for D (5 bases). V lost 3 bases and J lost 2, with 5 bases in between. The CDR3 spans 12 residues. CDR3 region: CASSLGAYEQYF. Written as DNA, the CDR3 is TGTGCCAGCAGTTTGGGAGCCTACGAGCAGTACTTC.

This clone was detected only once. This chain joins TRBV15 and TRBJ1-4; a weak D match, TRBD1 (5 bases). Trimming shortened V by 1 base and J by 5 bases, and 8 bases separated the two germline ends. Germline CDR1 is LNHNV and CDR2 is YYDKDF (reference sequence). This CDR3 contains 14 residues. The CDR3 sequence: CATSRGGENEKLFF. The CDR3 nucleotides are TGTGCCACCAGCAGAGGGGGGGAGAATGAAAAACTGTTTTTT.

With respect to this clone: One junction end disagrees with the germline gene, perhaps due to a read error. This chain links TRBV27 with TRBJ2-3; perhaps TRBD2 as D (5 bases). CDR3 length: 15 amino acids. Germline V lookup: CDR1 MNHEY, CDR2 SMNVEV (reference sequence). The CDR3 spells CASNLRPGGTDTQYF. CDR3 coding DNA: TGTGCCAGCAATTTACGCCCCGGGGGCACAGATACGCAGTATTTT.

This clone was counted a few times. The genes are TRBV11-2 and TRBJ1-2; no clear D gene. Trimming took off 3 bases at V and 7 bases at J, with 6 bases between the two ends. CDR1 and CDR2 (germline): SGHAT, FQNNGV. The CDR3 has 11 amino acids. CDR3 loop: CASSLASGYTF. In DNA form, the CDR3 reads TGTGCCAGCAGCTTGGCCTCTGGCTACACCTTC.

The chain carries TRBV6-2 or TRBV6-3 and TRBJ2-5; TRBD2 is a possible D gene (6 bases). The CDR3 length is 15 residues. The germline V gene encodes CDR1 MNHEY and CDR2 SVGEGT. Trimming shortened V by 2 bases and J by 1 base, and 11 bases separated the two germline ends. The CDR3 DNA follows: TGTGCCAGCAGTTACCTTAAGGGACTCCAAGAGACCCAGTACTTC. It yields the protein CASSYLKGLQETQYF.

The genes are TRBV5-1 and TRBJ1-1, with no clear D. CDR3 size: 13 residues. In germline, CDR1 is SGHRS, CDR2 YFSETQ. Trimming stripped 8 bases from V and 1 base from J, with 12 bases between. CDR3 in amino acids: CARRRERNTEAFF. The CDR3 nucleotides are TGCGCCAGGCGTCGGGAGAGGAACACTGAAGCTTTCTTT.

This sequence joins TRBV9 and TRBJ1-4; 9 bases map to TRBD1. With V trimmed by 3 bases and J by 3 bases, 12 bases remained unmatched. The CDR3 totals 18 residues. Germline V gene sequence: CDR1 SGDLS, CDR2 YYNGEE. The CDR3 reads CASSDGTGKGTANEKLFF. As DNA, the CDR3 is TGTGCCAGCAGCGACGGGACAGGGAAGGGCACAGCTAATGAAAAACTGTTTTTT.

Only a few counts were recorded for this clone. The V gene is TRBV7-8, the J gene TRBJ2-4, with 14 bases fitting TRBD2. The CDR3 is made up of 21 amino acids. In germline, CDR1 is SGHVS, CDR2 FQNEAQ. V was pared by 5 bases and J by 2 bases, with 17 bases of the junction left unmatched. The CDR3, as DNA: TGTGCCAGCAGCCCCGGGACAGCACCGGGACTAGCGGGAGAGCCCAAAAACATTCAGTACTTC. Its translation: CASSPGTAPGLAGEPKNIQYF.

The CDR3 is CASSQGFGTGVFEQYF. The CDR3 region has the DNA TGTGCCAGCAGCCAAGGGTTCGGGACAGGGGTTTTCGAGCAGTACTTC. This sequence joins TRBV3-1 (or the pseudogene TRBV3-2) and TRBJ2-7, with 10 bases lining up with TRBD1. CDR1 LGHDT and CDR2 YNNKEL come from the germline V gene (reference sequence). The CDR3 covers 16 residues. V lost 1 base to trimming and J lost 6 bases; unmatched junction nucleotides: 9.

The rearrangement joins TRBV7-2 to TRBJ2-5, with D possibly TRBD1 on 5 matching bases. Germline V lookup: CDR1 SGHTA, CDR2 FQGNSA. This CDR3 comprises 15 residues. The V gene lost 4 bases and the J gene lost 1 base, with 13 bases spanning the gap. CDR3 loop: CASSSGSRLQETQYF. The CDR3 nucleotides read TGTGCCAGCAGCTCAGGGTCGCGTCTCCAAGAGACCCAGTACTTC.

In its sample, this clone was seen once. The chain links TRBV19 to TRBJ1-6, with TRBD1 matching 9 bases. J lost 7 bases, V lost 4 bases, and 5 bases had no gene match. The germline gives CDR1 LNHDA, CDR2 SQIVND (reference sequence). The CDR3 length is 15 residues. As DNA, the CDR3 is TGTGCCAGTAGTACTTCCGGGACAGGGAATTCACCCCTCCACTTT. Its protein product is CASSTSGTGNSPLHF.

This sequence joins TRBV19 and TRBJ2-6; no clear D gene. The CDR3 has 18 amino acids. Germline CDR1 and CDR2: LNHDA and SQIVND (reference sequence). V lost 7 bases, J lost 0 bases, and 19 bases lay in between. The CDR3 is CASNPFSTRISGANVLTF. CDR3 DNA: TGTGCCAGTAACCCCTTCTCGACGAGGATCTCTGGGGCCAACGTCCTGACTTTC.

The chain recombines TRBV19 with TRBJ1-2; 8 bases are a match to TRBD1. Trimming at V came to 6 bases and at J to 3 bases, leaving 9 bases not matched to a gene. The CDR3 sequence is 15 residues long. Germline CDR1 reads LNHDA; CDR2 reads SQIVND (reference sequence). The CDR3 bases are TGTGCCAGTAGCCCAGGGGGCAGGGACTACTATGGCTACACCTTC. This encodes CASSPGGRDYYGYTF.